This entry lists 25 T cell receptor beta chains sequenced from one sample in a study of shared clonotypes between healthy human individuals. Profiling relied on immunoSEQ multiplex PCR, and the TCRdb table lists in-frame clones only, not all of them. The sample contains over 750,000 clones, approximately 96% of which appear only once. Terminally differentiated effector memory CD45RA+ cells were excluded by CCR7 positive selection of CD45RO-negative cells. The sequencing sample was made of naive CD8+ T cells sorted from blood. These TCRs come from a young man in good health.

The chain links TRBV10-2 to TRBJ1-2, with D tentatively TRBD1 (6 bases). V was shortened by 2 bases and J by 3 bases, with 19 bases between the two germline ends. The CDR3 runs to 17 residues. The germline gives CDR1 WSHSY, CDR2 SAAADI. DNA for the CDR3: TGCGCCAGCAGTGAGGACTTAAGGGGGTTGATTGACTATGGCTACACCTTC. Its protein product is CASSEDLRGLIDYGYTF.

Here the CDR3 DNA reads TGTGCCAGCAGGGGGACAGGAAACAATGAGCAGTTCTTC. Protein sequence: CASRGTGNNEQFF. The chain joins TRBV2 to TRBJ2-1; 8 bases line up with TRBD1. V trimming: 6 bases; J trimming: 5 bases; junction bases outside the gene matches: 3. This CDR3 is built from 13 residues. Germline V gene data show CDR1 as SNHLY and CDR2 as FYNNEI.

This clone was seen just once. V usage is TRBV27 and J usage is TRBJ2-5, with 14 bases that match TRBD2. Germline assignment: CDR1 MNHEY and CDR2 SMNVEV (reference sequence). The J segment lost 2 bases and the V segment lost 2 bases, leaving 13 bases of the junction unmatched. This CDR3 has 20 amino acids. This chain's CDR3 is CASSLRIPGLAGAVQETQYF. In nucleotides, the CDR3 is TGTGCCAGCAGTTTAAGGATTCCGGGACTAGCGGGAGCGGTTCAAGAGACCCAGTACTTC.

This chain uses TRBV9 with TRBJ1-1; D may be TRBD1 (6 bases). Germline values: CDR1 SGDLS, CDR2 YYNGEE. Trimming pared 0 bases from V and 8 bases from J, leaving 11 bases between. CDR3 length: 13 amino acids. The CDR3 sequence: CASSVGQVSEAFF. DNA of the CDR3: TGTGCCAGCAGCGTAGGACAGGTTAGCGAAGCTTTCTTT.

This rearrangement joins TRBV18 to TRBJ2-5; D is ambiguous. The germline CDR1 and CDR2 sequences are KGHSH and LQKENI. V was shortened by 5 bases and J by 3 bases, with 10 bases between the two germline ends. This CDR3 has 13 residues. CDR3 sequence (DNA): TGTGCCAGCTCAGATATAGCCGAAGAGACCCAGTACTTC. Its protein product is CASSDIAEETQYF. Full variable domain (outside the CDR3, taken from reference TRBV18 and TRBJ2-5): NAGVMQNPRHLVRRRGQEARLRCSPMKGHSHVYWYRQLPEEGLKFMVYLQKENIIDESGMPKERFSAEFPKEGPSILRIQQVVRGDSAAYFCASSDIAEETQYFGPGTRLLVL.

This rearrangement joins TRBV2 to TRBJ2-7; a weak D match, TRBD2 (7 bases). V lost 0 bases and J lost 1, with 13 bases in between. Germline V CDR1 and CDR2: SNHLY, FYNNEI. The CDR3 extends over 16 amino acids. Here the CDR3 reads CASSEAMGGLSYEQYF. In DNA, the CDR3 is TGTGCCAGCAGTGAAGCCATGGGGGGGCTTTCCTACGAGCAGTACTTC.

V usage is TRBV2 and J usage is TRBJ2-3; 11 bases agree with TRBD2. Looked up from germline, CDR1 is SNHLY and CDR2 is FYNNEI. The CDR3 covers 15 residues. With V trimmed by 5 bases and J by 1 base, 2 bases remained unmatched. The CDR3: CASSLLAGGTDTQYF. CDR3 bases: TGTGCCAGCAGTTTACTAGCGGGAGGCACAGATACGCAGTATTTT.

The chain combines TRBV5-6 with TRBJ2-3; 7 bases align to TRBD2. Germline V CDR1 and CDR2: SGHDT, YYEEEE. The junction had 13 bases not matched to a gene; V was cut back by 4 bases and J by 2 bases. The CDR3 totals 17 residues. As DNA, the CDR3 is TGTGCCAGCAGCCAAACGATTCTAGCGGAAAACACAGATACGCAGTATTTT. It specifies CASSQTILAENTDTQYF.

V gene TRBV11-2 combines with J gene TRBJ2-7, with 7 bases matching TRBD2. CDR3 size: 15 residues. Germline CDR1 and CDR2: SGHAT and FQNNGV. J was trimmed by 2 bases and V by 5 bases; bases with no gene match: 9. The CDR3 is CASSPGGEGPYEQYF. DNA for the CDR3: TGTGCCAGCAGCCCTGGGGGGGAGGGCCCCTACGAGCAGTACTTC.

The count of this clone is one. The V and J genes are TRBV5-5 and TRBJ1-4; D might be TRBD1 (5 bases). Deletions cut 4 bases from V and 7 bases from J, with 14 bases between. The CDR3 covers 14 residues. Looked up from germline, CDR1 is SGHKS and CDR2 is YYEKEE (reference sequence). CDR3 sequence: CASSGGFRSEKLFF. CDR3 DNA sequence: TGTGCCAGCAGCGGGGGATTTCGGAGTGAAAAACTGTTTTTT.

This clone occurred once. The chain carries TRBV9 and TRBJ1-1, with unresolved D. The CDR3 has 14 residues. In germline, CDR1 is SGDLS, CDR2 YYNGEE. V was clipped by 3 bases and J by 3 bases, with 12 bases between them. The CDR3 DNA sequence: TGTGCCAGCAGCGCCCGTTTTGTAGACACTGAAGCTTTCTTT. It encodes CASSARFVDTEAFF. Full variable domain (remainder filled in from reference TRBV9 and TRBJ1-1): DSGVTQTPKHLITATGQRVTLRCSPRSGDLSVYWYQQSLDQGLQFLIQYYNGEERAKGNILERFSAQQFPDLHSELNLSSLELGDSALYFCASSARFVDTEAFFGQGTRLTVV.

On this clone itself: In the same sample, other DNA sequences code for this CDR3. The V call is TRBV27, the J call TRBJ2-1; D is unresolved. Germline V gene data show CDR1 as MNHEY and CDR2 as SMNVEV (reference sequence). The CDR3 consists of 14 residues. V lost 8 bases and J 0 bases, leaving 11 bases between the germline ends. This chain's CDR3 is CASSLESSYNEQFF. Here the CDR3 DNA reads TGTGCCAGCTCTTTAGAGAGCTCCTACAATGAGCAGTTCTTC.

The rearrangement joins TRBV28 to TRBJ2-7; 9 bases fit TRBD1. With 8 bases clipped from V and 6 bases from J, the junction kept 14 bases outside the gene matches. The length of the CDR3 is 15 residues. CDR1 and CDR2 from the germline V gene are MDHEN and SYDVKM. CDR3 amino acids: CASRPRGQGRIEQYF. In nucleotides, the CDR3 is TGTGCCAGCCGCCCTCGCGGACAGGGGCGTATCGAGCAGTACTTC.

The chain couples TRBV7-9 to TRBJ2-6; no firm D call. V shed 3 bases and J shed 2 bases, with 14 bases lying between them. Germline-derived CDR1 and CDR2 are SEHNR and FQNEAQ (reference sequence). The CDR3 is 17 amino acids. CDR3 residues: CASSFSPGHPGANVLTF. The CDR3 DNA is TGTGCCAGCAGCTTCTCCCCCGGGCACCCTGGGGCCAACGTCCTGACTTTC.

The V call is TRBV2, the J call TRBJ2-2; no definite D call. With 0 bases removed from V and 1 base from J, the gap between germline ends came to 6 bases. CDR3 length: 15 residues. Per the germline V gene, CDR1 is SNHLY and CDR2 is FYNNEI. The CDR3 nucleotides read TGTGCCAGCAGTGAAGCGCGCCTGAACACCGGGGAGCTGTTTTTT. This codes for CASSEARLNTGELFF.

The chain links TRBV7-6 to TRBJ2-7, with 7 bases matching TRBD2. CDR3 length: 14 amino acids. CDR1 SGHVS and CDR2 FNYEAQ come from the germline V gene. With V trimmed by 4 bases and J by 5 bases, 8 bases remained unmatched. Here the CDR3 reads CASSSGGTNDEQYF. CDR3 bases: TGTGCCAGCAGCTCAGGTGGGACTAATGACGAGCAGTACTTC.

This clone has only one observation. The rearrangement uses TRBV5-5 and TRBJ2-5; no clear D gene. Trimming took 0 bases from V and 5 from J, leaving 20 bases between them. The CDR3 loop spans 17 amino acids. CDR1 SGHKS and CDR2 YYEKEE come from the germline V gene (reference sequence). The chain's CDR3 is CASSLGPYLINVETQYF. In DNA form, the CDR3 reads TGTGCCAGCAGCTTGGGGCCATATTTAATCAATGTTGAGACCCAGTACTTC.

The chain joins TRBV9 to TRBJ2-1, with TRBD1 as a possible D gene (6 bases). Germline V gives CDR1 SGDLS, CDR2 YYNGEE. Trimming shortened V by 3 bases and J by 5 bases, and 12 bases separated the two germline ends. The CDR3 sequence is 14 residues long. The chain's CDR3 is CASSARDNHNEQFF. DNA of the CDR3: TGTGCCAGCAGCGCCCGGGACAACCACAATGAGCAGTTCTTC.

The chain is built from TRBV4-3 and TRBJ1-2; 7 positions agree with TRBD1. CDR1 is LGHNA and CDR2 is YSLEER in the germline V gene. V gave up 3 bases and J gave up 4 bases; unmatched junction bases: 11. The CDR3 runs to 16 residues. In DNA form, the CDR3 reads TGCGCCAGCAGCCAGGTTAACAGGGGTGGCCCCTATGGCTACACCTTC. Encoded protein: CASSQVNRGGPYGYTF.

The chain couples TRBV18 to TRBJ2-7; no clear D. CDR3 length: 15 amino acids. Germline V CDR1 and CDR2: KGHSH, LQKENI. The V end was cut by 2 bases, the J end by 4 bases, with 15 bases between. CDR3 nucleotide sequence: TGTGCCAGCTCACCATCCCCAGACGGATATTACGAGCAGTACTTC. It specifies CASSPSPDGYYEQYF.

The chain carries TRBV27 and TRBJ2-6; the D is unclear. Looked up from germline, CDR1 is MNHEY and CDR2 is SMNVEV (reference sequence). The CDR3 is 15 residues long. The V end lost 6 bases, the J end lost 1 base, and 10 bases lay between the germline ends. Here the CDR3 DNA reads TGTGCCAGCAGCATGCCCGGGTCTGGGGCCAACGTCCTGACTTTC. Translating it yields CASSMPGSGANVLTF. The variable domain in full, completed from reference TRBV27 and TRBJ2-6, reads EAQVTQNPRYLITVTGKKLTVTCSQNMNHEYMSWYRQDPGLGLRQIYYSMNVEVTDKGDVPEGYKVSRKEKRNFPLILESPSPNQTSLYFCASSMPGSGANVLTFGAGSRLTVL.

The V and J genes are TRBV7-9 and TRBJ2-5, with unresolved D. This CDR3 comprises 15 residues. Trimming pared 5 bases from V and 2 bases from J, leaving 15 bases between. The V gene's germline CDR1 is SEHNR and CDR2 FQNEAQ (reference sequence). For the CDR3, the DNA is TGTGCCAGCAGCCCCAGCACAAGAACTCAAGAGACCCAGTACTTC. Translating it yields CASSPSTRTQETQYF.

The rearrangement joins TRBV27 to TRBJ2-1; the match to TRBD2 covers 8 bases. Trimming at V came to 3 bases and at J to 7 bases, leaving 5 bases not matched to a gene. This CDR3 has 14 residues. Looked up from germline, CDR1 is MNHEY and CDR2 is SMNVEV (reference sequence). CDR3 DNA: TGTGCCAGCAGTTTGAGAGCGGGAGTAAATGAGCAGTTCTTC. Translating gives CASSLRAGVNEQFF.

The CDR3: CSVAGISSYEQYF. The CDR3 DNA sequence: TGCAGCGTTGCTGGGATTTCATCCTACGAGCAGTACTTC. The chain couples TRBV29-1 to TRBJ2-7, with D unresolved. Germline CDR1 is SQVTM and CDR2 is ANQGSEA. The CDR3 extends over 13 amino acids. The V gene lost 4 bases and the J gene lost 1 base, with 11 bases spanning the gap.

The rearrangement uses TRBV9 and TRBJ2-3; D is unresolved. Germline V gene data show CDR1 as SGDLS and CDR2 as YYNGEE. The CDR3 sequence is 13 residues long. Trimming pared 3 bases from V and 2 bases from J, leaving 7 bases between. The CDR3 DNA reads as TGTGCCAGCAGCGCAATAAACACAGATACGCAGTATTTT. Translation: CASSAINTDTQYF.